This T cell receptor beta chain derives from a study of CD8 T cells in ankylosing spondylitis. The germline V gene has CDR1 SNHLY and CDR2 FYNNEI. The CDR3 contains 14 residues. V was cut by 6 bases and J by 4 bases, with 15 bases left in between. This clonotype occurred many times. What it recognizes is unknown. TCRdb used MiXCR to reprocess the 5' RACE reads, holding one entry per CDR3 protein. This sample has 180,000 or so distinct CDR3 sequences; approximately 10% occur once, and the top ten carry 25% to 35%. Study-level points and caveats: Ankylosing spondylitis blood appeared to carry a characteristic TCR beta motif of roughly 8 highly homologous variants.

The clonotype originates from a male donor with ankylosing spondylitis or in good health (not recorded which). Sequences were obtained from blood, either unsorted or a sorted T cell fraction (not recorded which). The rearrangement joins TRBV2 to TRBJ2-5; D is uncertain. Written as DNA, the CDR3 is TGTGCCAGCAGGAGAAATCAGGAAAGAGAGACCCAGTACTTC. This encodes CASRRNQERETQYF. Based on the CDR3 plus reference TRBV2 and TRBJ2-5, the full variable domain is EPEVTQTPSHQVTQMGQEVILRCVPISNHLYFYWYRQILGQKVEFLVSFYNNEISEKSEIFDDQFSVERPDGSNFTLKIRSTKLEDSAMYFCASRRNQERETQYFGPGTRLLVL.